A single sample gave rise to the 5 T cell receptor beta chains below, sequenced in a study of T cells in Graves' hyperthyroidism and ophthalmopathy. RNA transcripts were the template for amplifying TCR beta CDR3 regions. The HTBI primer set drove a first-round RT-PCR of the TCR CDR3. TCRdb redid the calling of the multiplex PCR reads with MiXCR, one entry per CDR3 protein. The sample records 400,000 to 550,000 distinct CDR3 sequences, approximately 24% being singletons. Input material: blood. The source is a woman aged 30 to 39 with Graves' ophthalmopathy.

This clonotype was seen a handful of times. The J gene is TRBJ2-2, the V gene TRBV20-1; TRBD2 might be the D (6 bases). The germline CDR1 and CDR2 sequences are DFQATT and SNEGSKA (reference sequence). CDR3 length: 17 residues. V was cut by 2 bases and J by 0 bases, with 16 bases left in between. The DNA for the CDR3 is TGCAGTGCTAGATCCGCCCGGGACTCTGCGAACACCGGGGAGCTGTTTTTT. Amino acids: CSARSARDSANTGELFF.

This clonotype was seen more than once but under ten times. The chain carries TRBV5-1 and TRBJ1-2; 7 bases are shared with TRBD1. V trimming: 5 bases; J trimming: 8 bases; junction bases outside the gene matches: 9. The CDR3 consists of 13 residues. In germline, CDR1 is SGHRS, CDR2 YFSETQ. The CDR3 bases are TGCGCCAGCAGGGACGGACAGGTCGACGGCTACACCTTC. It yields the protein CASRDGQVDGYTF.

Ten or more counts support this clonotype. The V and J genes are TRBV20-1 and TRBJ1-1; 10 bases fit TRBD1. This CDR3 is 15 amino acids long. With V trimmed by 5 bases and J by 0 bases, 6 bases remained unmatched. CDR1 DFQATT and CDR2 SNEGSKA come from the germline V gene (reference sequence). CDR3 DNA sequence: TGCAGTGCTGGGGACAGGGGTTGGCTGAACACTGAAGCTTTCTTT. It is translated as CSAGDRGWLNTEAFF.

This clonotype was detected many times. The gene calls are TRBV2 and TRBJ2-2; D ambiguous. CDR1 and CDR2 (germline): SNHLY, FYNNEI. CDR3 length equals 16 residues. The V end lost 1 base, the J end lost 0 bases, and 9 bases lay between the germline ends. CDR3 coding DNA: TGTGCCAGCAGTGAAGTACAGCTTGCGAACACCGGGGAGCTGTTTTTT. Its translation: CASSEVQLANTGELFF.

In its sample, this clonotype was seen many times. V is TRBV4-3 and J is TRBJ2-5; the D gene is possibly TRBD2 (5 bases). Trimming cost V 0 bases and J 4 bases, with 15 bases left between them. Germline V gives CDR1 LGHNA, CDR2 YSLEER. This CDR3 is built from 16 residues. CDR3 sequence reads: CASSQDLEGSVETQYF. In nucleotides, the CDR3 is TGCGCCAGCAGCCAAGATCTCGAGGGATCGGTAGAGACCCAGTACTTC.